These T cell receptor beta chains were read from a single sample in a study of blood T cell repertoires in COVID-19. Sequencing was performed with immunoSEQ multiplex PCR; in TCRdb, only in-frame clones are kept and a portion is missing. This table has about 200,000 clones, around nine tenths appearing once. Specimen: peripheral blood. The receptors stem from a man aged 50 or older with COVID-19, enrolled during active disease. Both conserved end residues are part of each CDR3. D genes are given only for firm matches. The listing skips clone size in some rows; elsewhere it reads once, few, many or a size class.

V gene: TRBV9
J gene: TRBJ2-7
D gene: TRBD1
CDR3 length: 15
clone size: -
CDR3 DNA: TGTGCCAGCAGCGCCGGGACAGGGCCGTCCTACGAGCAGTACTTC
CDR3 protein: CASSAGTGPSYEQYF

V gene: TRBV28
J gene: TRBJ1-2
D gene: -
CDR3 length: 16
clone size: -
CDR3 DNA: TGTGCCAGCAGTTCAAATTCCGGGACACTATTTTATGGCTACACCTTC
CDR3 protein: CASSSNSGTLFYGYTF

V gene: TRBV7-2
J gene: TRBJ2-1
D gene: TRBD2
CDR3 length: 17
clone size: -
CDR3 DNA: TGTGCCAGCAGCAGCCCGGGGGGCGGGAGGACCTACAATGAGCAGTTCTTC
CDR3 protein: CASSSPGGGRTYNEQFF

V gene: TRBV6-5
J gene: TRBJ2-2
D gene: TRBD2
CDR3 length: 16
clone size: -
CDR3 DNA: TGTGCCAGCAGTTCGGGACTAGCCGTGAACACCGGGGAGCTGTTTTTT
CDR3 protein: CASSSGLAVNTGELFF

V gene: TRBV19
J gene: TRBJ2-3
D gene: TRBD2
CDR3 length: 15
clone size: -
CDR3 DNA: TGTGCCAGTAGTATTCTAGCGGGAAAAACAGATACGCAGTATTTT
CDR3 protein: CASSILAGKTDTQYF

V gene: TRBV7-2
J gene: TRBJ1-1
D gene: -
CDR3 length: 15
clone size: -
CDR3 DNA: TGTGCCAGCAGCTCAGGCAGCGGGTTTAGCACTGAAGCTTTCTTT
CDR3 protein: CASSSGSGFSTEAFF

V gene: TRBV19
J gene: TRBJ1-2
D gene: TRBD1
CDR3 length: 14
clone size: once
CDR3 DNA: TGTGCCAGTAGTGGACAGGGGGCCTCCCATGGCTACACCTTC
CDR3 protein: CASSGQGASHGYTF

V gene: TRBV7-9
J gene: TRBJ2-3
D gene: -
CDR3 length: 15
clone size: -
CDR3 DNA: TGTGCCAGCAGCTTAGTGAGAAACCCCACAGATACGCAGTATTTT
CDR3 protein: CASSLVRNPTDTQYF

V gene: TRBV5-1
J gene: TRBJ2-2
D gene: -
CDR3 length: 17
clone size: -
CDR3 DNA: TGCGCCAGCAGCTTGGTTGCGGGGAACGCGAACACCGGGGAGCTGTTTTTT
CDR3 protein: CASSLVAGNANTGELFF

V gene: TRBV29-1
J gene: TRBJ2-1
D gene: -
CDR3 length: 14
clone size: few
CDR3 DNA: TGCAGCGTTGAAGACGTTTTACAGGGCAATGAGCAGTTCTTC
CDR3 protein: CSVEDVLQGNEQFF

V gene: TRBV20-1
J gene: TRBJ2-7
D gene: -
CDR3 length: 15
clone size: once
CDR3 DNA: TGCAGTGCCAGTAGAGCGCGGGGACCCCAGGGCGAGCAGTACTTC
CDR3 protein: CSASRARGPQGEQYF

V gene: TRBV2
J gene: TRBJ1-6
D gene: TRBD1
CDR3 length: 12
clone size: few
CDR3 DNA: TGTGCCAGCAGCACCGGGACAGGTCTGCCGGCTTTT
CDR3 protein: CASSTGTGLPAF

V gene: TRBV9
J gene: TRBJ2-1
D gene: TRBD2
CDR3 length: 15
clone size: -
CDR3 DNA: TGTGCCAGCAGCGTAGCGGGGGGGCCGTATAATGAGCAGTTCTTC
CDR3 protein: CASSVAGGPYNEQFF

V gene: TRBV5-4
J gene: TRBJ1-6
D gene: -
CDR3 length: 17
clone size: few
CDR3 DNA: TGTGCCAGCAGCCCTGCCACTCCGGGATCCTCTAATTCACCCCTCCACTTT
CDR3 protein: CASSPATPGSSNSPLHF

V gene: TRBV6-6
J gene: TRBJ2-3
D gene: TRBD1
CDR3 length: 15
clone size: -
CDR3 DNA: TGTGCCAGCAAGAAAACAGGGGGCGGCACAGATACGCAGTATTTT
CDR3 protein: CASKKTGGGTDTQYF

V gene: TRBV6-1
J gene: TRBJ2-1
D gene: TRBD1
CDR3 length: 14
clone size: -
CDR3 DNA: TGTGCCAGCAGTGAAGGACAGGGCTACAATGAGCAGTTCTTC
CDR3 protein: CASSEGQGYNEQFF

V gene: TRBV28
J gene: TRBJ1-1
D gene: -
CDR3 length: 10
clone size: -
CDR3 DNA: TGTGCCAGCAGTCAAACAGAAGCTTTCTTT
CDR3 protein: CASSQTEAFF

V gene: TRBV7-2
J gene: TRBJ2-7
D gene: TRBD1
CDR3 length: 14
clone size: -
CDR3 DNA: TGTGCCAGCAGCTCGGGACAGCTTAACCACGAGCAGTACTTC
CDR3 protein: CASSSGQLNHEQYF

V gene: TRBV30
J gene: TRBJ2-2
D gene: TRBD2
CDR3 length: 15
clone size: -
CDR3 DNA: TGTGCCTGGAGGGCTAGCGGGAGGGCCAGCGGGGAGCTGTTTTTT
CDR3 protein: CAWRASGRASGELFF

V gene: TRBV5-3
J gene: TRBJ1-6
D gene: -
CDR3 length: 17
clone size: -
CDR3 DNA: TGTGCCAGAAGCTTGAACAGGGTACTATCCTATAATTCACCCCTCCACTTT
CDR3 protein: CARSLNRVLSYNSPLHF

V gene: TRBV7-2
J gene: TRBJ2-7
D gene: -
CDR3 length: 13
clone size: -
CDR3 DNA: TGTGCCAGCAGCTTCGTTTACGGGGAAGAGCAGTACTTC
CDR3 protein: CASSFVYGEEQYF

V gene: TRBV3-1/TRBV3-2
J gene: TRBJ2-3
D gene: TRBD2
CDR3 length: 19
clone size: -
CDR3 DNA: TGTGCCAGCAGACGAGTTGGACTAGCGGGAGGGCACAGCACAGATACGCAGTATTTT
CDR3 protein: CASRRVGLAGGHSTDTQYF

V gene: TRBV7-6
J gene: TRBJ2-2
D gene: TRBD2
CDR3 length: 15
clone size: -
CDR3 DNA: TGTGCCAGCAGCTTAGGGACTAGCAACACCGGGGAGCTGTTTTTT
CDR3 protein: CASSLGTSNTGELFF

V gene: TRBV5-8
J gene: TRBJ2-7
D gene: TRBD2
CDR3 length: 13
clone size: -
CDR3 DNA: TGTGCCAGCAGTTGGCGGGAGTCCGGCGAGCAGTACTTC
CDR3 protein: CASSWRESGEQYF

V gene: TRBV7-2
J gene: TRBJ1-2
D gene: TRBD1
CDR3 length: 14
clone size: -
CDR3 DNA: TGTGCCAGCAGCCAAGGACAGGAGAACTATGGCTACACCTTC
CDR3 protein: CASSQGQENYGYTF

V gene: TRBV12-3/TRBV12-4
J gene: TRBJ2-5
D gene: TRBD1
CDR3 length: 12
clone size: -
CDR3 DNA: TGTGCCAGCAGTTTAGGAGGGGGCCCCTTGTACTTC
CDR3 protein: CASSLGGGPLYF

V gene: TRBV24-1
J gene: TRBJ2-7
D gene: TRBD2
CDR3 length: 14
clone size: few
CDR3 DNA: TGTGCCACCACCACTAGCGGGAGGCCCTACGAGCAGTACTTC
CDR3 protein: CATTTSGRPYEQYF

V gene: TRBV7-9
J gene: TRBJ2-2
D gene: -
CDR3 length: 15
clone size: -
CDR3 DNA: TGTGCCAGCAGTTTCGATAGGACAAACACCGGGGAGCTGTTTTTT
CDR3 protein: CASSFDRTNTGELFF

V gene: TRBV5-1
J gene: TRBJ1-1
D gene: TRBD1
CDR3 length: 17
clone size: -
CDR3 DNA: TGCGCCAGCAGCTATTGGACAGGGTCAGTAAAGGGCACTGAAGCTTTCTTT
CDR3 protein: CASSYWTGSVKGTEAFF